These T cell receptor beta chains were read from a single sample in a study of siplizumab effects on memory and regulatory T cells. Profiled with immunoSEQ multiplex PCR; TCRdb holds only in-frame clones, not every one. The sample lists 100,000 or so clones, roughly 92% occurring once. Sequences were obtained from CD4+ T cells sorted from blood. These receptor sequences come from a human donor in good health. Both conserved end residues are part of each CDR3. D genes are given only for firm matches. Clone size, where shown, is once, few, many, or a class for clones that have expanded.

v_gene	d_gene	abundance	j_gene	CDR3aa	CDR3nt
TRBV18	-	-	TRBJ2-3	CASSPPGQGTDTQYF	TGTGCCAGCTCACCACCGGGGCAGGGCACAGATACGCAGTATTTT
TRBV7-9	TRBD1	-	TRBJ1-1	CASSARQGAEAFF	TGTGCCAGCAGCGCCCGACAGGGGGCTGAAGCTTTCTTT
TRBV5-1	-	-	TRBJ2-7	CASMRGAGSYEQYF	TGCGCCAGCATGAGGGGGGCGGGGTCCTACGAGCAGTACTTC
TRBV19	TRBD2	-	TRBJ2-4	CASSLRTSGRDIQYF	TGTGCCAGTAGTCTACGGACTAGCGGGAGAGACATTCAGTACTTC
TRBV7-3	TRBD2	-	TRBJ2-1	CASSLSSSSGRNGEQFF	TGTGCCAGCAGCTTATCCTCGTCTAGCGGGAGAAATGGTGAGCAGTTCTTC
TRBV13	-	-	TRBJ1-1	CASSGRVGAADTEAFF	TGTGCCAGCAGCGGGAGGGTTGGGGCGGCCGACACTGAAGCTTTCTTT
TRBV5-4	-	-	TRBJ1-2	CASSSRPAYGYTF	TGTGCCAGCAGTTCACGGCCGGCATATGGCTACACCTTC
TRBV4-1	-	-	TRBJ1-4	CASSSGGPGKLFF	TGCGCCAGCAGCTCGGGGGGTCCGGGAAAACTGTTTTTT
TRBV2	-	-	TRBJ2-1	CASSEALERGYEQFF	TGTGCCAGCAGTGAAGCTTTAGAAAGAGGCTATGAGCAGTTCTTC
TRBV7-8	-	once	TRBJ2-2	CASSLARPGELFF	TGTGCCAGCAGCTTAGCCCGTCCCGGGGAGCTGTTTTTT
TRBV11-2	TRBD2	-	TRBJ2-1	CASRSTSGAYNEQFF	TGTGCCAGCAGATCTACTAGCGGGGCATACAATGAGCAGTTCTTC